The 9 T cell receptor beta chains reported below all come from one sample, sequenced in a study of blood T cell dynamics during melanoma immunotherapy (dated by TCRdb to about 2020). The library relied on the immunoSEQ multiplex PCR assay. TCRdb holds this immuneACCESS table with in-frame rearrangements only. Some clones are missing; in checked studies, unresolved V genes explain under half, and the rest has no known cause. For this sample the table gives 1,400 or so clones, of which 55% to 70% were detected only once. The ten largest clones represent roughly a third of the sample. Reading the label with the study, this specimen's time point is: pre-treatment baseline. The source material was central memory CD8+ T cells from blood, sampled from a patient treated with checkpoint blockade. These receptors came from a human donor with melanoma.

This clone was seen once. V gene TRBV27 combines with J gene TRBJ2-7, with TRBD1 matching 8 bases. The CDR3 has 16 residues. The germline gives CDR1 MNHEY, CDR2 SMNVEV (reference sequence). The junction had 16 bases not matched to a gene; V was cut back by 6 bases and J by 6 bases. The CDR3, as DNA: TGTGCCAGCAGGGACTATGCGCAGGGGGCGCGTTCCGAGCAGTACTTC. It is translated as CASRDYAQGARSEQYF.

This sequence joins TRBV7-6 and TRBJ1-1; 7 positions agree with TRBD1. The germline V gene encodes CDR1 SGHVS and CDR2 FNYEAQ. The CDR3 has 15 residues. The junction had 12 bases not matched to a gene; V was cut back by 3 bases and J by 8 bases. The CDR3: CASSLGTTGTAEAFF. Here the CDR3 DNA reads TGTGCCAGCAGCTTGGGAACGACCGGGACAGCAGAAGCTTTCTTT. The full variable domain, in which reference TRBV7-6 and TRBJ1-1 provide the parts outside the CDR3, is GAGVSQSPRYKVTKRGQDVALRCDPISGHVSLYWYRQALGQGPEFLTYFNYEAQQDKSGLPNDRFSAERPEGSISTLTIQRTEQRDSAMYRCASSLGTTGTAEAFFGQGTRLTVV.

V is TRBV29-1 and J is TRBJ2-5; D unresolved. Germline CDR1 is SQVTM and CDR2 is ANQGSEA. Trimming pared 5 bases from V and 6 bases from J, leaving 7 bases between. The CDR3 is 10 residues long. The CDR3, as DNA: TGCAGCGTTTTCGTGAAGACCCAGTACTTC. Translation gives CSVFVKTQYF.

The CDR3 bases are TGTGCCAGCAGTTGGACAGGGACGGGAAACACTGAAGCTTTCTTT. Its protein is CASSWTGTGNTEAFF. This chain joins TRBV28 and TRBJ1-1, with TRBD1 identical over 8 bases. Trimming took 4 bases from V and 2 from J; bases not matched to a gene: 6. CDR1 and CDR2 (germline): MDHEN, SYDVKM. The CDR3 is made up of 15 amino acids.

The genes are TRBV10-3 and TRBJ2-7, with D maybe TRBD1 (5 bases). There are 13 residues in the CDR3. V was pared by 6 bases and J by 0 bases, with 9 bases between. The germline gives CDR1 ENHRY, CDR2 SYGVKD. The CDR3 DNA reads as TGTGCCATCAGAACCGACAGCTCCTACGAGCAGTACTTC. Its translation: CAIRTDSSYEQYF.

The CDR3 protein is CASSYARWDSNQPQHF. In DNA, the CDR3 is TGTGCCAGCAGCTATGCTCGCTGGGATAGCAATCAGCCCCAGCATTTT. This sequence joins TRBV5-8 and TRBJ1-5; unclear D gene. There are 16 residues in the CDR3. The V end lost 3 bases, the J end lost 0 bases, and 13 bases lay between the germline ends. In germline, CDR1 is SGHTS, CDR2 YDEGEE.

The chain recombines TRBV12-5 with TRBJ2-2; 11 bases map to TRBD1. The V and J ends lost 6 bases and 4 bases, in that order; junction bases with no gene match: 10. This CDR3 region has 17 residues. CDR1 LGHNT and CDR2 FRNRAP come from the germline V gene. In DNA, the CDR3 is TGTGCTAGTGGGGGACAGGGGGGACTAGCCGGCACCGGGGAGCTGTTTTTT. Translated: CASGGQGGLAGTGELFF.

CDR3 in amino acids: CATVRGGEQYF. The CDR3 DNA reads TGTGCCACCGTAAGGGGGGGGGAGCAGTACTTC. This chain connects TRBV6-5 to TRBJ2-7; maybe TRBD2 (7 bases). Trimming stripped 10 bases from V and 7 bases from J, with 14 bases between. Germline V CDR1 and CDR2: MNHEY, SVGAGI. The CDR3 has 11 residues.

This chain joins TRBV27 and TRBJ1-1; a weak D match, TRBD1 (6 bases). CDR1 is MNHEY, CDR2 SMNVEV, per germline (reference sequence). Trimming cost V 3 bases and J 0 bases, with 8 bases left between them. This CDR3 has 14 residues. The CDR3 region has the DNA TGTGCCAGCAGTTTCGGGGGCATGAACACTGAAGCTTTCTTT. Translation: CASSFGGMNTEAFF.